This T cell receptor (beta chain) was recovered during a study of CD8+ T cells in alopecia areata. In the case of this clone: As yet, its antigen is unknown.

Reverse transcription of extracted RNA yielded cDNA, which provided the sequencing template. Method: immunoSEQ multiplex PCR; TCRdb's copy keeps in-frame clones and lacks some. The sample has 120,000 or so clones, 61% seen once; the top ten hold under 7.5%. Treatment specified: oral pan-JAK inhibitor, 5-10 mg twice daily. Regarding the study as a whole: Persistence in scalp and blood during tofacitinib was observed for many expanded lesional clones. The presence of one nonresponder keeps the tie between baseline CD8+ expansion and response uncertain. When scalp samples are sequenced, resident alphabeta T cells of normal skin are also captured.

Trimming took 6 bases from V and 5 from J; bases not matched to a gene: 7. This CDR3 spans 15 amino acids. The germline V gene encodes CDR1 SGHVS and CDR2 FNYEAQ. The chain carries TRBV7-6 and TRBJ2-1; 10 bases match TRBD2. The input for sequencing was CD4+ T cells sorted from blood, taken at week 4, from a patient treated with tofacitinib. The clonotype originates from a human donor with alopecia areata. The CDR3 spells CASSQKREGHNEQFF. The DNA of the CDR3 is TGTGCCAGCAGTCAGAAGCGGGAGGGCCACAATGAGCAGTTCTTC.